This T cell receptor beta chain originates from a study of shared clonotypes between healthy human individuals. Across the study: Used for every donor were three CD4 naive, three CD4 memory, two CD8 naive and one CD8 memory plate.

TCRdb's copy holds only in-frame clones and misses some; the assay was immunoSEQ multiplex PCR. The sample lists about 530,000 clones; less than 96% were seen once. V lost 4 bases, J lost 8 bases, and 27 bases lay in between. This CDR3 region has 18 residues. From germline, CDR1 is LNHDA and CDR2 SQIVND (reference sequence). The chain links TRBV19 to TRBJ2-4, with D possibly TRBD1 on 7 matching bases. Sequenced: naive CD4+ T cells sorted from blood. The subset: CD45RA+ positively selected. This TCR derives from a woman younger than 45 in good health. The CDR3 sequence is CASSNRRGNAGGRDIQYF. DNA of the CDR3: TGTGCCAGTAGTAACCGACGGGGGAACGCAGGGGGACGGGACATTCAGTACTTC.